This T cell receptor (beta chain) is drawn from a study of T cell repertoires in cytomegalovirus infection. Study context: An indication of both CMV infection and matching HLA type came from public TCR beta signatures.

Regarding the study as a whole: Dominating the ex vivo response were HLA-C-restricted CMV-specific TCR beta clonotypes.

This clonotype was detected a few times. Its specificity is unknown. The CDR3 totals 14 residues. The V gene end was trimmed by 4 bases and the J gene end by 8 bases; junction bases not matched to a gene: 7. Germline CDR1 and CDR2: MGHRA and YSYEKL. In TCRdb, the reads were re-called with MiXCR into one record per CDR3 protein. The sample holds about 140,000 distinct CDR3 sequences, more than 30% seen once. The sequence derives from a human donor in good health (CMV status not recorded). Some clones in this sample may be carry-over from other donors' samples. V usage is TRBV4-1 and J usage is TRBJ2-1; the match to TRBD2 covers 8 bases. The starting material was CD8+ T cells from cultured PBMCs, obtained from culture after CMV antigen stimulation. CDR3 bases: TGCGCCAGCAGCCCCCTCAGCGGGGGCGATGAGCAGTTCTTC. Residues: CASSPLSGGDEQFF.